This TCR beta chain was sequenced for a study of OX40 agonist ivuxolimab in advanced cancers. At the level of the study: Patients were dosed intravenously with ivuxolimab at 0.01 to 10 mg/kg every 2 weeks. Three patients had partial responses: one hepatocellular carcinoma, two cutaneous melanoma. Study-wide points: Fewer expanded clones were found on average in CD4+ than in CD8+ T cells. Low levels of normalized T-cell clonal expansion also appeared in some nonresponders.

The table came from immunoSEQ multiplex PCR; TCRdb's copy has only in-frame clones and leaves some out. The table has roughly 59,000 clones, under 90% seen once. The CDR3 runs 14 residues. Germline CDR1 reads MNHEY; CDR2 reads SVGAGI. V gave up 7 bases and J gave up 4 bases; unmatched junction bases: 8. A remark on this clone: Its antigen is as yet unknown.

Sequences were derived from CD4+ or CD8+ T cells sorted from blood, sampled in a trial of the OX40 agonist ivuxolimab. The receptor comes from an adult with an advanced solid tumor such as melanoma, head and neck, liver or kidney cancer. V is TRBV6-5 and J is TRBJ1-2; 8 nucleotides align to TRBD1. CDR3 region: CASTQTGVGYGYTF. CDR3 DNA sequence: TGTGCCAGCACCCAGACAGGGGTCGGCTATGGCTACACCTTC.